The 3 T cell receptor beta chains below all came from one sample that was sequenced in a study of T cells in Graves' hyperthyroidism and ophthalmopathy. RNA transcripts gave rise to amplified TCR beta CDR3 regions. The HTBI set primed first-round TCR CDR3 RT-PCR. MiXCR, applied by TCRdb to the multiplex PCR reads, yields one record per CDR3 protein. In the table there are around 290,000 distinct CDR3 sequences, around 15% of which are singletons. The source material was blood. These receptors came from a woman between 40 and 50 years old with Graves' hyperthyroidism.

The chain joins TRBV7-9 to TRBJ2-1; 14 bases match TRBD2. The CDR3 consists of 15 residues. The germline V gene has CDR1 SEHNR and CDR2 FQNEAQ (reference sequence). After removal of 5 bases from V and 9 bases from J, the junction contained 6 bases not matched to a gene. This CDR3 reads CASSRGLAGESEQFF. In nucleotides, the CDR3 is TGTGCCAGCAGCCGGGGACTAGCGGGAGAAAGTGAGCAGTTCTTC. Based on the CDR3 plus reference TRBV7-9 and TRBJ2-1, the full variable domain is DTGVSQNPRHKITKRGQNVTFRCDPISEHNRLYWYRQTLGQGPEFLTYFQNEAQLEKSRLLSDRFSAERPKGSFSTLEIQRTEQGDSAMYLCASSRGLAGESEQFFGPGTRLTVL.

This clonotype has a count of ten or more. The genes are TRBV28 and TRBJ1-2; 11 bases fit TRBD1. V lost 5 bases to trimming and J lost 4 bases; unmatched junction nucleotides: 6. The CDR3 runs 15 residues. Germline lookup yields CDR1 MDHEN and CDR2 SYDVKM. This chain's CDR3 is CASSPGTGGGYGYTF. The CDR3 bases are TGTGCCAGCAGTCCGGGGACAGGGGGTGGCTATGGCTACACCTTC.

This clonotype was counted many times. The J gene is TRBJ1-6, the V gene TRBV7-9; D gene uncertain. Trimming took off 5 bases at V and 7 bases at J, with 12 bases between the two ends. Germline V gives CDR1 SEHNR, CDR2 FQNEAQ (reference sequence). This CDR3 spans 14 amino acids. The CDR3 region is CASSAHVGNSPLHF. DNA of the CDR3: TGTGCCAGCAGCGCTCACGTAGGGAATTCACCCCTCCACTTT.